This TCR beta chain was profiled in a study of shared clonotypes between healthy human individuals. TCRdb's table, derived via immunoSEQ multiplex PCR, lists solely in-frame clones and lacks some. Of 2 million to 2.5 million clones detected, approximately 95% appear once; the ten largest clones hold about 0.39%. Specimen: naive CD4+ T cells from PBMCs. The subset denotes: CD45RA+ positively selected. The TCR sequence derives from a young man in good health. Some clones in this sample may be carry-over from other donors' samples.

As DNA, the CDR3 is TGTGCCAGCAGCTGGGACCTGGACGAATTTGCCTACAATGAGCAGTTCTTC. Amino acid sequence: CASSWDLDEFAYNEQFF. V and J are TRBV7-9 and TRBJ2-1; D may be TRBD1 or TRBD2 (5 bases each). V was cut by 4 bases and J by 2 bases, with 18 bases left in between. The V gene's germline CDR1 is SEHNR and CDR2 FQNEAQ (reference sequence). CDR3 length equals 17 residues.